Each of the 13 T cell receptor beta chains below was sequenced from the same sample in a study of cytomegalovirus exposure and HLA in healthy donors. It was with 60 Vbeta and 13 Jbeta primers that the PCR ran. Profiled with immunoSEQ multiplex PCR; TCRdb holds only in-frame clones, not every one. The table shows about 150,000 clones, with 65% to 85% occurring only once. Material: PBMCs. Receptors originate from a woman aged 50 to 60 in good health and CMV-seropositive.

This chain uses TRBV28 with TRBJ2-2; D remains ambiguous. The CDR3 is made up of 16 amino acids. V was cut by 5 bases and J by 0 bases, with 13 bases left in between. Germline CDR1 reads MDHEN; CDR2 reads SYDVKM. CDR3 in amino acids: CASSPGSSSNTGELFF. In nucleotides, the CDR3 is TGTGCCAGCAGTCCCGGTTCCTCTTCGAACACCGGGGAGCTGTTTTTT.

V usage is TRBV2 and J usage is TRBJ2-5; TRBD1 matches at 8 bases. V lost 4 bases to trimming and J lost 4 bases; unmatched junction nucleotides: 5. Germline lookup yields CDR1 SNHLY and CDR2 FYNNEI. The CDR3 is 14 residues long. CDR3 sequence: CASSATGVRETQYF. The CDR3 coding sequence is TGTGCCAGCAGTGCGACAGGGGTTAGAGAGACCCAGTACTTC.

This chain uses TRBV2 with TRBJ2-3, with no clear D. V was cut by 4 bases and J by 0 bases, with 11 bases left in between. The CDR3 runs 15 residues. CDR1 SNHLY and CDR2 FYNNEI come from the germline V gene. The CDR3 loop is CASSVENPSTDTQYF. In DNA, the CDR3 is TGTGCCAGCAGTGTCGAGAACCCTAGCACAGATACGCAGTATTTT. Based on the CDR3 plus reference TRBV2 and TRBJ2-3, the full variable domain is EPEVTQTPSHQVTQMGQEVILRCVPISNHLYFYWYRQILGQKVEFLVSFYNNEISEKSEIFDDQFSVERPDGSNFTLKIRSTKLEDSAMYFCASSVENPSTDTQYFGPGTRLTVL.

This rearrangement joins TRBV30 to TRBJ2-1, with D unresolved. CDR3 length equals 14 residues. Trimming cost V 4 bases and J 2 bases, with 12 bases left between them. Germline V CDR1 and CDR2: GTSNPN, SVGIG (reference sequence). The CDR3 spells CAWTPGVAYNEQFF. CDR3 DNA sequence: TGTGCCTGGACTCCTGGAGTCGCCTACAATGAGCAGTTCTTC.

This chain joins TRBV7-2 and TRBJ1-1, with 9 nucleotides matching TRBD1. The length of the CDR3 is 17 residues. Germline loops: CDR1 SGHTA, CDR2 FQGNSA. With V trimmed by 4 bases and J by 1 base, 10 bases remained unmatched. The CDR3 spells CASSYASPGQGNTEAFF. The DNA for the CDR3 is TGTGCCAGCAGCTATGCCTCCCCGGGACAGGGGAACACTGAAGCTTTCTTT.

The chain couples TRBV4-3 to TRBJ2-3; 9 bases are shared with TRBD2. Germline CDR1 and CDR2: LGHNA and YSLEER. This CDR3 is 15 amino acids long. V was clipped by 3 bases and J by 2 bases; unmatched bases: 3. The CDR3 protein is CASSQSSGATDTQYF. The CDR3 region has the DNA TGCGCCAGCAGCCAGTCTAGCGGGGCCACAGATACGCAGTATTTT.

This clone was counted between two and nine times. The genes are TRBV9 and TRBJ1-5, with D tentatively TRBD1 (5 bases). The CDR3 is 14 amino acids. Germline V gene sequence: CDR1 SGDLS, CDR2 YYNGEE. V was shortened by 0 bases and J by 6 bases, with 10 bases between the two germline ends. The CDR3 protein is CASSVGRGAQPQHF. CDR3 coding DNA: TGTGCCAGCAGCGTAGGGCGCGGGGCTCAGCCCCAGCATTTT.

V usage is TRBV6-1 and J usage is TRBJ1-2; unclear D gene. The V end lost 3 bases, the J end lost 5 bases, and 10 bases lay between the germline ends. The CDR3 sequence is 13 residues long. In germline, CDR1 is MNHNS, CDR2 SASEGT. This CDR3 reads CASSDSAGYGYTF. As DNA, the CDR3 is TGTGCCAGCAGTGATTCAGCCGGGTATGGCTACACCTTC.

The gene calls are TRBV27 and TRBJ2-7; 7 bases line up with TRBD2. The germline gives CDR1 MNHEY, CDR2 SMNVEV (reference sequence). The CDR3 runs 15 residues. The V segment lost 3 bases and the J segment 4 bases; nucleotides outside the gene matches: 9. CDR3 coding DNA: TGTGCCAGCAGTTTTACTAGCGAGAGCGGGTACGAGCAGTACTTC. Translated: CASSFTSESGYEQYF.

The chain recombines TRBV11-3 with TRBJ2-1; 7 nucleotides align to TRBD2. The CDR3 runs 15 residues. V lost 5 bases, J lost 10 bases, and 14 bases stayed unmatched. Germline lookup yields CDR1 SGHNT and CDR2 YENEEA. The CDR3 loop is CASSPRSGTTDEQFF. The CDR3 nucleotides read TGTGCCAGCAGCCCTAGGAGTGGGACTACTGACGAGCAGTTCTTC.

The J gene is TRBJ1-2, the V gene TRBV18; TRBD1 matches at 7 bases. The germline V gene has CDR1 KGHSH and CDR2 LQKENI. The CDR3 is 14 amino acids. V lost 6 bases and J lost 5; bases outside the gene matches: 9. CDR3 coding DNA: TGTGCCAGCTCGCAAGGGACAGCGGAATATGGCTACACCTTC. It yields the protein CASSQGTAEYGYTF.

The chain recombines TRBV5-1 with TRBJ2-2, with 11 bases matching TRBD1. V lost 1 base and J lost 5; bases outside the gene matches: 7. CDR1 and CDR2 from the germline V gene are SGHRS and YFSETQ. The CDR3 spans 17 residues. Here the CDR3 reads CASSLRPGTGGTGELFF. The CDR3 nucleotides read TGCGCCAGCAGCTTGCGCCCCGGGACAGGGGGAACCGGGGAGCTGTTTTTT.

The chain combines TRBV5-4 with TRBJ2-2, with 7 bases aligning to TRBD2. The CDR3 runs to 14 residues. Germline loops: CDR1 SGHNT, CDR2 YYREEE (reference sequence). V was pared by 0 bases and J by 6 bases, with 2 bases of the junction left unmatched. CDR3 protein: CASSLELASGELFF. In DNA, the CDR3 is TGTGCCAGCAGCTTGGAACTAGCGTCCGGGGAGCTGTTTTTT.